This is a list of T cell receptor beta chains from one sample in a study of blood T cell repertoires in COVID-19. The assay was immunoSEQ multiplex PCR, and TCRdb's table has in-frame clones only and misses some. The sample shows more than 120,000 clones, roughly nine tenths of them seen only once. Input material: peripheral blood. The receptors were gathered from a human donor in a cohort sampled during active COVID-19. Both conserved end residues are part of each CDR3. The D gene is left open where the match is weak. Expanded clones get a size class; other rows say once, few or many, or leave the size out.

DNA: TGTGCCAGCAGCTTAACTGGTACAACCTACGAGCAGTACTTC; CDR3: CASSLTGTTYEQYF; size: NA; J: TRBJ2-7; V: TRBV7-3; D: NA
DNA: TGTGCCAGCAGTGTCCCCTTAGACAGTTTTAATAGCAATCAGCCCCAGCATTTT; CDR3: CASSVPLDSFNSNQPQHF; size: NA; J: TRBJ1-5; V: TRBV2; D: NA
DNA: TGCAGCGTCCAAGACCGACAGAGCAATCAGCCCCAGCATTTT; CDR3: CSVQDRQSNQPQHF; size: NA; J: TRBJ1-5; V: TRBV29-1; D: NA
DNA: TGTGCCACCAGCGCGGAGGCAAGTAATACGCAGTATTTT; CDR3: CATSAEASNTQYF; size: NA; J: TRBJ2-3; V: TRBV15; D: NA
DNA: TGTGCCTGGGCACGCGACAGAAACAATCAGCCCCAGCATTTT; CDR3: CAWARDRNNQPQHF; size: NA; J: TRBJ1-5; V: TRBV30; D: NA
DNA: TGTGCCAGCCAGTCAGGACAGAACACCGGGGAGCTGTTTTTT; CDR3: CASQSGQNTGELFF; size: once; J: TRBJ2-2; V: TRBV2; D: NA
DNA: TGTGCCAGCAGCTTGAAGGGCGGGACTGAAGCTTTCTTT; CDR3: CASSLKGGTEAFF; size: NA; J: TRBJ1-1; V: TRBV7-9; D: NA
DNA: TGTGCCAGCAGCTTATTGGACAGGATTTACGAGCAGTACTTC; CDR3: CASSLLDRIYEQYF; size: NA; J: TRBJ2-7; V: TRBV5-6; D: TRBD1
DNA: TGTGCCAGCAGCTTAGTCCTGACTAGCGGGGGCACAGATACGCAGTATTTT; CDR3: CASSLVLTSGGTDTQYF; size: once; J: TRBJ2-3; V: TRBV7-2; D: TRBD2
DNA: TGTGGAGCTTCAGGGTCTGACACTGAAGCTTTCTTT; CDR3: CGASGSDTEAFF; size: few; J: TRBJ1-1; V: TRBV6-6; D: NA
DNA: TGCGCCAGCCGGGCGTCGACAGTTGCCTACGAGCAGTACTTC; CDR3: CASRASTVAYEQYF; size: NA; J: TRBJ2-7; V: TRBV5-1; D: NA
DNA: TGTGCCACGGACAGGGCCTACGGGTACGAGCAGTACTTC; CDR3: CATDRAYGYEQYF; size: NA; J: TRBJ2-7; V: TRBV5-8; D: TRBD1
DNA: TGTGCCAGCAGCCCGACAGGGGGCGCATACTATGGCTACACCTTC; CDR3: CASSPTGGAYYGYTF; size: NA; J: TRBJ1-2; V: TRBV7-9; D: TRBD1
DNA: TGTGCCAGCAGCTTTCGGACAGGGGGGGATTCACCCCTCCACTTT; CDR3: CASSFRTGGDSPLHF; size: NA; J: TRBJ1-6; V: TRBV7-2; D: TRBD1
DNA: TGTGCCAGCAGCTTAGGTCACAGCTACTACGAGCAGTACTTC; CDR3: CASSLGHSYYEQYF; size: once; J: TRBJ2-7; V: TRBV7-2; D: NA
DNA: TGTGCCAGTAGTATTGGGAGCTCTGGGGCCAACGTCCTGACTTTC; CDR3: CASSIGSSGANVLTF; size: NA; J: TRBJ2-6; V: TRBV19; D: NA
DNA: TGTGCCAGTAGTACAGGGGTTAGCAATCAGCCCCAGCATTTT; CDR3: CASSTGVSNQPQHF; size: few; J: TRBJ1-5; V: TRBV19; D: NA
DNA: TGTGCCAGCGCCTCCGGGACAGGGGGGATCACTGAAGCTTTCTTT; CDR3: CASASGTGGITEAFF; size: NA; J: TRBJ1-1; V: TRBV5-8; D: TRBD1
DNA: TGTGCCACCACTGGGGGACAGGGTGGATTTAATCAGCCCCAGCATTTT; CDR3: CATTGGQGGFNQPQHF; size: NA; J: TRBJ1-5; V: TRBV10-3; D: TRBD1
DNA: TGTGCCAGTACCTTGACGGCATTTTCAGGAGAGACCCAGTACTTC; CDR3: CASTLTAFSGETQYF; size: NA; J: TRBJ2-5; V: TRBV19; D: NA
DNA: TGTGCCAGCAGCTTAATGGTAGCGGGGGCCTACGAGCAGTACTTC; CDR3: CASSLMVAGAYEQYF; size: NA; J: TRBJ2-7; V: TRBV7-6; D: TRBD2
DNA: TGCGCCAGCAGCTTATCACAGGTCACAGATACGCAGTATTTT; CDR3: CASSLSQVTDTQYF; size: NA; J: TRBJ2-3; V: TRBV5-1; D: NA
DNA: TGTGCCAGTGAAGACAGGGCAACTGGAAACACCATATATTTT; CDR3: CASEDRATGNTIYF; size: NA; J: TRBJ1-3; V: TRBV19; D: TRBD1
DNA: TGTGCCAGCAGCGATATTCGGACGGGGGGAAATGAGCAGTTCTTC; CDR3: CASSDIRTGGNEQFF; size: once; J: TRBJ2-1; V: TRBV11-2; D: TRBD2
DNA: TGTGCCAGCACCGGGAGATCTAGCACAGATACGCAGTATTTT; CDR3: CASTGRSSTDTQYF; size: NA; J: TRBJ2-3; V: TRBV27; D: NA
DNA: TGTGCCAGCAGTTTTAGTTACGGGGGCCAAGAGACCCAGTACTTC; CDR3: CASSFSYGGQETQYF; size: NA; J: TRBJ2-5; V: TRBV27; D: NA
DNA: TGTGCCAGCAGCCAAGATATATCTCCGGACAGGGTTAGGGAGCTGTTTTTT; CDR3: CASSQDISPDRVRELFF; size: NA; J: TRBJ2-2; V: TRBV4-2; D: TRBD1
DNA: TGTGCCAGCAGCCCAAGCTCTAGCGCCGGCTCCTACAATGAGCAGTTCTTC; CDR3: CASSPSSSAGSYNEQFF; size: NA; J: TRBJ2-1; V: TRBV14; D: NA
DNA: TGTGCCAGCAGCTTGGGGGGGACAGGGGGCGCCTATGGCTACACCTTC; CDR3: CASSLGGTGGAYGYTF; size: NA; J: TRBJ1-2; V: TRBV5-8; D: TRBD1
DNA: TGTGCCAGCAGCGTAGGGGCGGGGGCCCAAGAGACCCAGTACTTC; CDR3: CASSVGAGAQETQYF; size: NA; J: TRBJ2-5; V: TRBV9; D: NA
DNA: TGTGCCAGCCTGACTAGCGGTTTCTACGAGCAGTACTTC; CDR3: CASLTSGFYEQYF; size: once; J: TRBJ2-7; V: TRBV2; D: TRBD2
DNA: TGTGCCACCAGCACAAGGACAGGGGGGAACTATGGCTACACCTTC; CDR3: CATSTRTGGNYGYTF; size: NA; J: TRBJ1-2; V: TRBV15; D: TRBD1
DNA: TGTGCCAGCAGTGACTCTCGCTCTGGAAACACCATATATTTT; CDR3: CASSDSRSGNTIYF; size: NA; J: TRBJ1-3; V: TRBV6-5; D: NA
DNA: TGTGCCAGTAGTATAGATGTGCAGGTAGGCGAGCAGTACTTC; CDR3: CASSIDVQVGEQYF; size: NA; J: TRBJ2-7; V: TRBV19; D: NA
DNA: TGTGCCAGCAGCACACCAAGACAAGGACAGAGGGAGTATTTT; CDR3: CASSTPRQGQREYF; size: NA; J: TRBJ2-3; V: TRBV21-1; D: NA
DNA: TGTGCCAGTAGTACCGGACAGTTCGACTCACCCCTCCACTTT; CDR3: CASSTGQFDSPLHF; size: NA; J: TRBJ1-6; V: TRBV19; D: NA
DNA: TGTGCCAGTAGTATTATGGCAGCAACTAATGAAAAACTGTTTTTT; CDR3: CASSIMAATNEKLFF; size: NA; J: TRBJ1-4; V: TRBV19; D: NA
DNA: TGTGCCAGCTCACCAACTAGCGGAGATTTCACCGGGGAGCTGTTTTTT; CDR3: CASSPTSGDFTGELFF; size: NA; J: TRBJ2-2; V: TRBV18; D: TRBD2
DNA: TGTGCCAGCAGCGTCAGGGGCTCGAACACCGGGGAGCTGTTTTTT; CDR3: CASSVRGSNTGELFF; size: NA; J: TRBJ2-2; V: TRBV9; D: NA
DNA: TGTGCCAGCAGCTTAGGCTACAGGGGGGGAACGAAAGGAGAGACCCAGTACTTC; CDR3: CASSLGYRGGTKGETQYF; size: NA; J: TRBJ2-5; V: TRBV7-8; D: NA
DNA: TGTGCCAGCAGTGGACAGATCAGCTATGGCTACACCTTC; CDR3: CASSGQISYGYTF; size: once; J: TRBJ1-2; V: TRBV12-3/TRBV12-4; D: NA
DNA: TGTGCCAGCAGCCCGCCGGGGGGCGGGCGCAACAATGAGCAGTTCTTC; CDR3: CASSPPGGGRNNEQFF; size: NA; J: TRBJ2-1; V: TRBV3-1/TRBV3-2; D: NA
DNA: TGTGCCAGCAATACCGGGACTAGATCTTCGGAGACCCAGTACTTC; CDR3: CASNTGTRSSETQYF; size: NA; J: TRBJ2-5; V: TRBV2; D: TRBD2
DNA: TGTGCCAGCAGCCCTACTGGACAGCCGTATAGCAATCAGCCCCAGCATTTT; CDR3: CASSPTGQPYSNQPQHF; size: NA; J: TRBJ1-5; V: TRBV3-1/TRBV3-2; D: NA
DNA: TGTGCCAGCAGTGTTGACAGGGGACTTGGAGGGGCCAACGTCCTGACTTTC; CDR3: CASSVDRGLGGANVLTF; size: NA; J: TRBJ2-6; V: TRBV2; D: TRBD1
DNA: TGTGCCAGCAGTTACCTCACTGAAGCTTTCTTT; CDR3: CASSYLTEAFF; size: NA; J: TRBJ1-1; V: TRBV6-5; D: NA
DNA: TGTGCCAGCAGCTCTTCCGGGACTAGCGGATACAATGAGCAGTTCTTC; CDR3: CASSSSGTSGYNEQFF; size: NA; J: TRBJ2-1; V: TRBV5-5; D: TRBD2
DNA: TGTGCCAGCAGCCAAGAGGAACCTAGAGGGGGCAATGAGCAGTTCTTC; CDR3: CASSQEEPRGGNEQFF; size: NA; J: TRBJ2-1; V: TRBV3-1/TRBV3-2; D: NA
DNA: TGTGCTAGTGGAGGGAGCTCCTACAATGAGCAGTTCTTC; CDR3: CASGGSSYNEQFF; size: NA; J: TRBJ2-1; V: TRBV12-5; D: NA
DNA: TGTGCCAGCAGCTTGGACAGGGGATCTGGAAACACCATATATTTT; CDR3: CASSLDRGSGNTIYF; size: NA; J: TRBJ1-3; V: TRBV5-4; D: TRBD1
DNA: TGTGCCAGCAGATCCCCCGGGGGGCAGACGGGTGAAGCTTTCTTT; CDR3: CASRSPGGQTGEAFF; size: NA; J: TRBJ1-1; V: TRBV25-1; D: NA
DNA: TGTGCCACCAGCAGAGATCGCTATGCCACAGATACGCAGTATTTT; CDR3: CATSRDRYATDTQYF; size: NA; J: TRBJ2-3; V: TRBV15; D: NA
DNA: TGTGCCAGCGAAGCGACGGACAGGATAAGTGAGACCCAGTACTTC; CDR3: CASEATDRISETQYF; size: NA; J: TRBJ2-5; V: TRBV25-1; D: TRBD1
DNA: TGTGCCAGCTCACCACCGAACACAGCAGGATACGAGCAGTACTTC; CDR3: CASSPPNTAGYEQYF; size: once; J: TRBJ2-7; V: TRBV18; D: NA
DNA: TGTGCCAGCAGTTACATATCGGGGAGCCAGCCCCAGCATTTT; CDR3: CASSYISGSQPQHF; size: NA; J: TRBJ1-5; V: TRBV6-2/TRBV6-3; D: NA
DNA: TGTGCCAGCAGTGGGCCCGAGCAGTACTTC; CDR3: CASSGPEQYF; size: NA; J: TRBJ2-7; V: TRBV2; D: NA
DNA: TGTGCCATCAGGACAGGACCTAACACCGGGGAGCTGTTTTTT; CDR3: CAIRTGPNTGELFF; size: NA; J: TRBJ2-2; V: TRBV10-3; D: NA